The 30 T cell receptor beta chains below come from one sample, sequenced in a study of chemoradiotherapy in HPV16-positive cancers. The method was immunoSEQ multiplex PCR; TCRdb's version includes in-frame clones alone and lacks a portion of them. The table lists around 8,800 clones, 80% to 90% of them singletons. Source: tumor tissue, taken from a patient who underwent chemoradiotherapy. These receptors were collected from a human donor with HPV-associated anogenital cancer.

V is TRBV28 and J is TRBJ1-5; D possibly corresponds to TRBD1 (5 bases). This CDR3 has 14 amino acids. Germline V CDR1 and CDR2: MDHEN, SYDVKM. Trimming removed 7 bases from V and 3 bases from J, with 13 bases in between. CDR3 sequence reads: CASKMDGHNQPQHF. The CDR3 DNA reads TGTGCCAGCAAGATGGACGGACACAATCAGCCCCAGCATTTT.

This chain joins TRBV5-1 and TRBJ1-1; D possibly corresponds to TRBD1 (5 bases). V gave up 3 bases and J gave up 6 bases, with 15 bases separating them. This CDR3 has 14 residues. In germline, CDR1 is SGHRS, CDR2 YFSETQ. The CDR3 DNA reads as TGCGCCAGCAGCTCTTCGGAGGGACGGGCTGAAGCTTTCTTT. Amino acids: CASSSSEGRAEAFF.

This chain links TRBV11-2 with TRBJ2-2; unclear D gene. Germline-derived CDR1 and CDR2 are SGHAT and FQNNGV. Trimming cost V 5 bases and J 0 bases, with 7 bases left between them. This CDR3 contains 14 residues. The CDR3 loop is CASSIRPNTGELFF. CDR3 DNA: TGTGCCAGCAGCATAAGACCGAACACCGGGGAGCTGTTTTTT. The full variable domain, in which reference TRBV11-2 and TRBJ2-2 provide the parts outside the CDR3, is EAGVAQSPRYKIIEKRQSVAFWCNPISGHATLYWYQQILGQGPKLLIQFQNNGVVDDSQLPKDRFSAERLKGVDSTLKIQPAKLEDSAVYLCASSIRPNTGELFFGEGSRLTVL.

Here the CDR3 reads CAISERREEVEQFF. The DNA for the CDR3 is TGTGCCATCAGTGAGCGGCGGGAGGAAGTTGAGCAGTTCTTC. The rearrangement links TRBV10-3 to TRBJ2-1; 8 bases line up with TRBD2. This CDR3 has 14 residues. Germline trimming cut 2 bases from V and 9 bases from J; bases unmatched to any gene: 6. Germline V gene data show CDR1 as ENHRY and CDR2 as SYGVKD.

This chain links TRBV30 with TRBJ2-7, with 8 bases lining up with TRBD2. Trimming took 2 bases from V and 4 from J; bases not matched to a gene: 10. This CDR3 has 15 residues. CDR1 and CDR2 (germline): GTSNPN, SVGIG (reference sequence). CDR3 sequence: CAWSSRLARSYEQYF. Written as DNA, the CDR3 is TGTGCCTGGAGTTCACGACTAGCGCGATCTTACGAGCAGTACTTC.

The chain uses TRBV4-1 and TRBJ1-3; D is unresolved. Looked up from germline, CDR1 is MGHRA and CDR2 is YSYEKL. The CDR3 consists of 15 residues. V was shortened by 1 base and J by 0 bases, with 7 bases between the two germline ends. CDR3 sequence reads: CASSQGTSSGNTIYF. In DNA, the CDR3 is TGCGCCAGCAGCCAAGGTACGAGCTCTGGAAACACCATATATTTT.

V is TRBV5-1 and J is TRBJ1-2; 7 nucleotides match TRBD1. There are 13 residues in the CDR3. V lost 2 bases and J lost 5; bases outside the gene matches: 3. Germline lookup yields CDR1 SGHRS and CDR2 YFSETQ. CDR3 bases: TGCGCCAGCAGCTTTCAGGGGGGATATGGCTACACCTTC. It is translated as CASSFQGGYGYTF. Together with reference TRBV5-1 and TRBJ1-2, the CDR3 gives the full variable domain: KAGVTQTPRYLIKTRGQQVTLSCSPISGHRSVSWYQQTPGQGLQFLFEYFSETQRNKGNFPGRFSGRQFSNSRSEMNVSTLELGDSALYLCASSFQGGYGYTFGSGTRLTVV.

The rearrangement uses TRBV28 and TRBJ1-4; weak D call: TRBD1 (6 bases). Trimming cost V 7 bases and J 5 bases, with 11 bases left between them. The CDR3 is made up of 13 amino acids. Germline CDR1 MDHEN, CDR2 SYDVKM. The CDR3 DNA reads as TGTGCCAGCAAAACAGGGAACAATGAAAAACTGTTTTTT. Protein product: CASKTGNNEKLFF.

This chain uses TRBV2 with TRBJ1-6; a weak D match, TRBD1 (6 bases). The V end was cut by 2 bases, the J end by 7 bases, with 18 bases between. The CDR3 has 17 amino acids. Germline CDR1 and CDR2: SNHLY and FYNNEI. The CDR3 is CASSEPSRGLANSPLHF. CDR3 nucleotide sequence: TGTGCCAGCAGTGAACCTTCTCGGGGGCTCGCGAATTCACCCCTCCACTTT. The variable domain in full, completed from reference TRBV2 and TRBJ1-6, reads EPEVTQTPSHQVTQMGQEVILRCVPISNHLYFYWYRQILGQKVEFLVSFYNNEISEKSEIFDDQFSVERPDGSNFTLKIRSTKLEDSAMYFCASSEPSRGLANSPLHFGNGTRLTVT.

The genes are TRBV5-5 and TRBJ1-2; a possible D gene is TRBD1 (5 bases). Trimming pared 2 bases from V and 2 bases from J, leaving 13 bases between. This CDR3 has 15 amino acids. CDR1 is SGHKS and CDR2 is YYEKEE in the germline V gene (reference sequence). The CDR3 sequence is CASSLRAGQNYGYTF. DNA of the CDR3: TGTGCCAGCAGCTTACGGGCAGGACAAAACTATGGCTACACCTTC.

This clone showed up just a few times. The V call is TRBV29-1, the J call TRBJ1-5; D remains unclear. The CDR3 spans 12 residues. The germline V and J ends were trimmed by 4 bases and 3 bases, with 7 bases remaining between them. CDR1 and CDR2 (germline): SQVTM, ANQGSEA. In DNA, the CDR3 is TGCAGCGTTGGACACCTCAATCAGCCCCAGCATTTT. This sequence encodes CSVGHLNQPQHF.

J is TRBJ2-3 and V is TRBV30; D unclear. The V and J ends lost 5 bases and 2 bases respectively, with 5 bases between them. In germline, CDR1 is GTSNPN, CDR2 SVGIG (reference sequence). The CDR3 is 11 amino acids. CDR3 bases: TGTGCCTGGTCATTCACAGATACGCAGTATTTT. This translates into CAWSFTDTQYF.

This rearrangement joins TRBV7-8 to TRBJ2-1; maybe TRBD2 (5 bases). Germline V gene data show CDR1 as SGHVS and CDR2 as FQNEAQ. This CDR3 spans 16 amino acids. Trimming left V 2 bases short and J 5 bases short, with 16 bases between. CDR3 sequence (DNA): TGTGCCAGCAGCTTAAAGCGGTTAGCGACCCACAATGAGCAGTTCTTC. It is translated as CASSLKRLATHNEQFF.

This chain links TRBV5-5 with TRBJ2-3, with 10 bases fitting TRBD2. The trim removed 0 bases at V and 14 bases at J, leaving 9 bases unmatched. The germline V gene has CDR1 SGHKS and CDR2 YYEKEE (reference sequence). This CDR3 comprises 14 residues. DNA of the CDR3: TGTGCCAGCAGCTTGGTCCTTAGCGGGGGGCCCACGTATTTT. The encoded protein is CASSLVLSGGPTYF.

The J gene is TRBJ1-5, the V gene TRBV10-2, with TRBD1 as a possible D gene (5 bases). Germline CDR1 WSHSY, CDR2 SAAADI. The CDR3 is made up of 14 amino acids. Trimming took 0 bases from V and 7 from J, leaving 10 bases between them. The CDR3 region is CASSESGAGQPQHF. As DNA, the CDR3 is TGCGCCAGCAGTGAGTCAGGGGCGGGACAGCCCCAGCATTTT.

The CDR3 nucleotides read TGTGCCAGCAGCGTGGGACAGGGGTCCTTTGGAAACACCATATATTTT. Translating gives CASSVGQGSFGNTIYF. This chain connects TRBV7-9 to TRBJ1-3; TRBD1 agrees at 10 bases. CDR1 is SEHNR, CDR2 FQNEAQ, per germline (reference sequence). V shed 5 bases, J shed 3 bases, and the junction held 7 bases outside the gene matches. There are 16 residues in the CDR3. The whole variable domain, filled in from reference TRBV7-9 and TRBJ1-3, reads DTGVSQNPRHKITKRGQNVTFRCDPISEHNRLYWYRQTLGQGPEFLTYFQNEAQLEKSRLLSDRFSAERPKGSFSTLEIQRTEQGDSAMYLCASSVGQGSFGNTIYFGEGSWLTVV.

The gene calls are TRBV6-1 and TRBJ2-5; a weak D match, TRBD1 (6 bases). V shed 7 bases and J shed 4 bases, with 19 bases lying between them. Germline V gene lookup returns CDR1 MNHNS and CDR2 SASEGT. The CDR3 length is 15 residues. CDR3 residues: CASTVNRDRGETQYF. The CDR3 DNA is TGTGCCAGCACTGTAAACAGGGACCGGGGAGAGACCCAGTACTTC.

The chain has TRBV20-1 and TRBJ1-4, with unresolved D. The V gene's germline CDR1 is DFQATT and CDR2 SNEGSKA (reference sequence). The CDR3 extends over 11 amino acids. Trimming left V 6 bases short and J 7 bases short, with 9 bases between. CDR3 residues: CSALVGEKLFF. The CDR3 DNA sequence: TGCAGTGCCCTAGTGGGTGAAAAACTGTTTTTT.

The genes are TRBV7-9 and TRBJ2-7; tentatively, D is TRBD2 (6 bases). V lost 0 bases and J lost 4, with 16 bases in between. Germline V lookup: CDR1 SEHNR, CDR2 FQNEAQ (reference sequence). CDR3 length: 16 residues. The CDR3, as DNA: TGTGCCAGCAGCTTAGCGCGGACAAATGGGAGGTACGAGCAGTACTTC. Its translation is CASSLARTNGRYEQYF.

The DNA of the CDR3 is TGTGCCAGCAGTTACCCACCCCGACAGAACGAAGCTTTCTTT. Amino acids: CASSYPPRQNEAFF. The V call is TRBV6-6, the J call TRBJ1-1, with D maybe TRBD1 (5 bases). Trimming took off 2 bases at V and 8 bases at J, with 15 bases between the two ends. This CDR3 spans 14 amino acids. The germline CDR1 and CDR2 sequences are MNHNY and SVGAGI (reference sequence).

The V call is TRBV14, the J call TRBJ1-2; no reliable D call. The germline V and J ends were trimmed by 4 bases and 4 bases, with 10 bases remaining between them. The CDR3 spans 13 residues. CDR1 is SGHDN and CDR2 is FVKESK in the germline V gene. Here the CDR3 reads CASSRAATYGYTF. The CDR3, as DNA: TGTGCCAGCAGCCGCGCAGCGACCTATGGCTACACCTTC. Full variable domain (outside the CDR3, taken from reference TRBV14 and TRBJ1-2): EAGVTQFPSHSVIEKGQTVTLRCDPISGHDNLYWYRRVMGKEIKFLLHFVKESKQDESGMPNNRFLAERTGGTYSTLKVQPAELEDSGVYFCASSRAATYGYTFGSGTRLTVV.

The chain carries TRBV28 and TRBJ1-6; unclear D gene. The V gene's germline CDR1 is MDHEN and CDR2 SYDVKM. CDR3 length: 16 amino acids. V lost 5 bases, J lost 2 bases, and 13 bases lay in between. Here the CDR3 DNA reads TGTGCCAGCAGTCCTGCCCCTCCACCCTATAATTCACCCCTCCACTTT. Encoded protein: CASSPAPPPYNSPLHF.

The chain links TRBV5-4 to TRBJ1-1, with 9 bases identical to TRBD1. The length of the CDR3 is 14 residues. Losses at the gene ends were 4 bases for V and 7 bases for J; bases not matched to a gene: 8. CDR1 and CDR2 (germline): SGHNT, YYREEE (reference sequence). Here the CDR3 DNA reads TGTGCCAGCAGCGTACAGGACAGGGGCGTTGAAGCTTTCTTT. It encodes CASSVQDRGVEAFF.

The chain combines TRBV11-3 with TRBJ1-2, with 12 bases lining up with TRBD1. Germline V lookup: CDR1 SGHNT, CDR2 YENEEA. CDR3 length: 15 residues. V gave up 0 bases and J gave up 6 bases; unmatched junction bases: 2. CDR3 nucleotides: TGTGCCAGCAGCTTAGATGGGGACAGGGGGCATGGCTACACCTTC. Residues: CASSLDGDRGHGYTF.

This chain links TRBV2 with TRBJ2-7; 11 bases line up with TRBD2. Looked up from germline, CDR1 is SNHLY and CDR2 is FYNNEI. Trimming at V came to 2 bases and at J to 7 bases, leaving 4 bases not matched to a gene. The length of the CDR3 is 14 residues. Here the CDR3 reads CASSELLAGGEQYF. As DNA, the CDR3 is TGTGCCAGCAGTGAATTGCTAGCGGGGGGTGAGCAGTACTTC.

This sequence joins TRBV5-5 and TRBJ1-2; D ambiguous. This CDR3 spans 11 amino acids. V dropped 4 bases and J dropped 3 bases, with 4 bases sitting between them. Germline values: CDR1 SGHKS, CDR2 YYEKEE (reference sequence). CDR3 sequence (DNA): TGTGCCAGCAGCGGGTACTATGGCTACACCTTC. This encodes CASSGYYGYTF.

The chain is built from TRBV19 and TRBJ2-5; D call uncertain. This CDR3 has 12 residues. V dropped 5 bases and J dropped 5 bases, with 9 bases sitting between them. Germline CDR1 and CDR2: LNHDA and SQIVND (reference sequence). The CDR3 protein is CASSPLGETQYF. The CDR3 DNA sequence: TGTGCCAGTAGTCCATTGGGTGAGACCCAGTACTTC.

The V gene is TRBV6-5, the J gene TRBJ1-2, with D possibly matching TRBD1 (6 bases). CDR1 MNHEY and CDR2 SVGAGI come from the germline V gene. The CDR3 consists of 13 residues. Trimming cost V 6 bases and J 2 bases, with 10 bases left between them. CDR3 nucleotide sequence: TGTGCCAGCAGCCCGGACAGCAACTATGGCTACACCTTC. Amino acids: CASSPDSNYGYTF.

The chain is built from TRBV7-8 and TRBJ1-5; D perhaps matches TRBD1 (5 bases). The CDR3 covers 18 residues. V shed 3 bases and J shed 4 bases, with 22 bases lying between them. The germline V gene has CDR1 SGHVS and CDR2 FQNEAQ. CDR3 sequence: CASSFWGSLGGENQPQHF. In DNA form, the CDR3 reads TGTGCCAGCAGCTTCTGGGGCTCACTGGGAGGGGAGAATCAGCCCCAGCATTTT.

The CDR3 DNA follows: TGTGCCAGCACCCCACTAGCGGGGGGGAGCAATGAGCAGTTCTTC. It specifies CASTPLAGGSNEQFF. This chain joins TRBV7-9 and TRBJ2-1; TRBD2 agrees at 13 bases. V lost 7 bases, J lost 6 bases, and 6 bases stayed unmatched. This CDR3 is built from 15 residues. Germline values: CDR1 SEHNR, CDR2 FQNEAQ (reference sequence).